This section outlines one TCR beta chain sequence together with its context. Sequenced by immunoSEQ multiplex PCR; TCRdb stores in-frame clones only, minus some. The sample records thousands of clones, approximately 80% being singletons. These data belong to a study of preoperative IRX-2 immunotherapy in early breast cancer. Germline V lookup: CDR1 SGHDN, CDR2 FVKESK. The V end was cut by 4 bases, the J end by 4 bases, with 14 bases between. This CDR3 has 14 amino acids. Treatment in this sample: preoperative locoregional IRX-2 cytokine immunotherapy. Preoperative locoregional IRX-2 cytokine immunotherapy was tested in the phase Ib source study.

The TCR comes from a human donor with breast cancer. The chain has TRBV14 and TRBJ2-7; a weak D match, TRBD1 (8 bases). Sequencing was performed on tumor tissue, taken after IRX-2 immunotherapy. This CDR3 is CASSRYRGGYEQYF. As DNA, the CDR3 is TGTGCCAGCAGCCGATACAGGGGGGGGTACGAGCAGTACTTC.